This T cell receptor (beta chain) was recorded in a study of shared clonotypes between healthy human individuals. About the research overall: CD4 naive cells filled three plates per donor, CD4 memory three, CD8 naive two and CD8 memory one. Findings and limits, study-wide: In having few donors, the study represented limited genetic and exposure-history diversity. For sorted subsets, rarefaction showed incomplete sequencing despite large depth.

Note on this clone: The antigen remains undetermined.

V was shortened by 2 bases and J by 7 bases, with 8 bases between the two germline ends. Germline V gene data show CDR1 as GTSNPN and CDR2 as SVGIG (reference sequence). CDR3 size: 12 residues. Each cell subset's genomic DNA was divided evenly among several immunoSEQ plates. Data came from immunoSEQ multiplex PCR; TCRdb stores just in-frame clones and leaves some out. The sample carries approximately 1,000,000 clones, approximately 78% recorded once. The source material was memory CD4+ T cells from PBMCs. Stated subset: CD45RA-negative fraction. The chain uses TRBV30 and TRBJ2-2, with no clear D. This sequence originates from a young man in good health. Some clones in this sample may be carry-over from other donors' samples. For the CDR3, the DNA is TGTGCCTGGAGTCCCCCTTACGGGGAGCTGTTTTTT. Protein sequence: CAWSPPYGELFF.